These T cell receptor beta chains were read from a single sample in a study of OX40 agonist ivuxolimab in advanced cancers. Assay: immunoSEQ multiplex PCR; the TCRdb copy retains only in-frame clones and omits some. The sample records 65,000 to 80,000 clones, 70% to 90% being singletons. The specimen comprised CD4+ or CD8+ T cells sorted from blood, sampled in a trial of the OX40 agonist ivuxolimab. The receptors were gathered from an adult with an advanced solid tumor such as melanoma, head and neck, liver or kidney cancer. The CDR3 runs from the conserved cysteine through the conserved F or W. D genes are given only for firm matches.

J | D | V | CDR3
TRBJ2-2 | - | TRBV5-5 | CASSVRLTRSSTGELFF
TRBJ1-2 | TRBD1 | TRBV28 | CASSLGTGGGHGYGYTF
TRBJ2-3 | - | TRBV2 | CASKVGPSTDTQYF
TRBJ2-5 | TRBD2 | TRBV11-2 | CASSPRLAGPQETQYF
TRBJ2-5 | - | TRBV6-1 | CASSDGFETQYF
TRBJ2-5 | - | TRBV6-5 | CASSYSTQGGTQYF
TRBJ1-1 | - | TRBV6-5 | CASSPGNTEAFF
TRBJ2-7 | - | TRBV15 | CATSRSLPGSGEQYF
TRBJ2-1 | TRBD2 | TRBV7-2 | CASSQAIAGGYNEQFF
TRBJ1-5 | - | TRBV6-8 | CASSEYGKGNQPQHF
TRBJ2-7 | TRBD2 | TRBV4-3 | CASSIDSGGAYEQYF
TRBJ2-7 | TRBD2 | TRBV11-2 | CASRRLAGGSEQYF
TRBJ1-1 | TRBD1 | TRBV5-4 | CASSWGDRGATEAFF
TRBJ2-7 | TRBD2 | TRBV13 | CASSPPRGGPGEQYF
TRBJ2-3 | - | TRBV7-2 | CASSLVDRLSTDTQYF
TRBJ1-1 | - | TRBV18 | CASSVQGWITEAFF
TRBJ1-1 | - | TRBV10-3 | CAISWNREVEAFF
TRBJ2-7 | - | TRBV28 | CASRGGPHEQYF
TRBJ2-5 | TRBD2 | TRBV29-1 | CSGKGLAVQETQYF
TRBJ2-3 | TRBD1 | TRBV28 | CASSRGQTDTQYF
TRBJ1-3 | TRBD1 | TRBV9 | CASSRGQGGGNTIYF
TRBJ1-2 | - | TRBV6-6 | CASSPRGMSYTF
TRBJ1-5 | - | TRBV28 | CASSRGGNQPQHF
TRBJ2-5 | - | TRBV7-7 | CASSRARRTEETQYF
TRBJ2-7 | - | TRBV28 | CASQTTGAGRYEQYF
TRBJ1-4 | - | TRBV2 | CASSVVEKLFF
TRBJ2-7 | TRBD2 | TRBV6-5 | CASSSPRTSFYEQYF
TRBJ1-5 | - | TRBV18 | CASSPPSRRINQPQHF